These T cell receptor beta chains were read from a single sample in a study of shared clonotypes between healthy human individuals. The data were produced by immunoSEQ multiplex PCR, yet TCRdb's version contains in-frame clones alone and is incomplete. The sample contains millions of clones, about 95% of which appear only once. The specimen sequenced was naive CD4+ T cells sorted from blood. The receptors come from a man between 18 and 35 years old in good health. CDR3s leave out the opening cysteine and the closing phenylalanine or tryptophan. Clone size is not always given. Where it is, it says once, few, many or a class for expanded clones.

cdr3_length: 10; v_call: TRBV28; clone_size: NA; j_call: TRBJ1-1; cdr3_aa: ASTVAMAEAF
cdr3_length: 13; v_call: TRBV7-2; clone_size: NA; j_call: TRBJ2-2; cdr3_aa: ASSSRTGVTGELF
cdr3_length: 12; v_call: TRBV6-6; clone_size: NA; j_call: TRBJ2-3; cdr3_aa: ASTPTVSTDTQY
cdr3_length: 13; v_call: TRBV13; clone_size: NA; j_call: TRBJ1-2; cdr3_aa: ASSPGTGRLYGYT
cdr3_length: 11; v_call: TRBV7-9; clone_size: NA; j_call: TRBJ2-7; cdr3_aa: ASSLPPSYEQY
cdr3_length: 14; v_call: TRBV27; clone_size: NA; j_call: TRBJ2-7; cdr3_aa: ASSRPIGFIPYEQY
cdr3_length: 10; v_call: TRBV28; clone_size: NA; j_call: TRBJ1-6; cdr3_aa: ASGGTVGPLH
cdr3_length: 9; v_call: TRBV29-1; clone_size: NA; j_call: TRBJ1-1; cdr3_aa: SVTMGTEAF
cdr3_length: 13; v_call: TRBV9; clone_size: NA; j_call: TRBJ2-1; cdr3_aa: ASSVSGNSYNEQF
cdr3_length: 10; v_call: TRBV7-2; clone_size: NA; j_call: TRBJ1-1; cdr3_aa: ASSLLATEAF
cdr3_length: 13; v_call: TRBV30; clone_size: NA; j_call: TRBJ2-7; cdr3_aa: AWSVPGLTSYEQY
cdr3_length: 12; v_call: TRBV30; clone_size: once; j_call: TRBJ1-4; cdr3_aa: AWSPLTGLEKLF
cdr3_length: 11; v_call: TRBV18; clone_size: NA; j_call: TRBJ2-1; cdr3_aa: ASSSSGGNEQF
cdr3_length: 13; v_call: TRBV30; clone_size: NA; j_call: TRBJ2-7; cdr3_aa: AWSVSLAGGVEQY
cdr3_length: 9; v_call: TRBV2; clone_size: NA; j_call: TRBJ2-2; cdr3_aa: ASRNTGELF
cdr3_length: 12; v_call: TRBV6-1; clone_size: NA; j_call: TRBJ1-2; cdr3_aa: ASSEPGQYYGYT
cdr3_length: 13; v_call: TRBV6-5; clone_size: NA; j_call: TRBJ2-7; cdr3_aa: ASRGLISGSYEQY
cdr3_length: 11; v_call: TRBV6-1; clone_size: NA; j_call: TRBJ2-4; cdr3_aa: ASTRVAKNIQY